These 15 T cell receptor beta chains share one sample of origin, sequenced in a study of blood T cell repertoires in COVID-19. This table comes from immunoSEQ multiplex PCR, and its TCRdb copy is limited to in-frame clones, with some not included. This table has roughly 81,000 clones, 70% to 90% appearing once. Sequencing used peripheral blood. These receptors came from a man between 65 and 85 years old with active or convalescent COVID-19.

The chain is built from TRBV19 and TRBJ1-3; perhaps TRBD1 as D (6 bases). V was clipped by 3 bases and J by 8 bases, with 11 bases between them. This CDR3 spans 13 amino acids. Germline values: CDR1 LNHDA, CDR2 SQIVND (reference sequence). This CDR3 is CASSIHRADTIYF. The CDR3 DNA sequence: TGTGCCAGTAGTATCCACAGGGCGGACACCATATATTTT.

The gene calls are TRBV28 and TRBJ2-7, with 7 bases aligning to TRBD1. V dropped 6 bases and J dropped 2; count of bases not matched to a gene: 10. There are 15 residues in the CDR3. CDR1 is MDHEN, CDR2 SYDVKM, per germline. Here the CDR3 reads CASSAVKGATYEQYF. The CDR3 nucleotides read TGTGCCAGCAGCGCCGTTAAGGGGGCAACCTACGAGCAGTACTTC.

The V gene is TRBV11-2, the J gene TRBJ1-4, with a weak D call TRBD1 (5 bases). The CDR3 extends over 14 amino acids. Germline V gives CDR1 SGHAT, CDR2 FQNNGV. Trimming shortened V by 5 bases and J by 4 bases, and 11 bases separated the two germline ends. The CDR3 is CASSHRGGNEKLFF. The CDR3 DNA sequence: TGTGCCAGCAGCCACCGGGGGGGTAATGAAAAACTGTTTTTT.

This clone was recorded only once. This rearrangement joins TRBV30 to TRBJ2-1; 13 bases line up with TRBD2. The germline CDR1 and CDR2 sequences are GTSNPN and SVGIG (reference sequence). Germline trimming cut 2 bases from V and 7 bases from J; bases unmatched to any gene: 5. The CDR3 spans 15 residues. The CDR3 is CAWSIPGLAGNEQFF. The CDR3 DNA reads as TGTGCCTGGAGTATACCGGGACTAGCGGGAAATGAGCAGTTCTTC.

In its sample, this clone was seen once. This sequence joins TRBV24-1 and TRBJ2-2; possibly TRBD1 for D (6 bases). The CDR3 has 15 amino acids. Trimming left V 4 bases short and J 5 bases short, with 13 bases between. The germline V gene encodes CDR1 KGHDR and CDR2 SFDVKD. CDR3 sequence reads: CATSDPGQRTGELFF. CDR3 DNA: TGTGCCACCAGTGACCCCGGACAGAGGACCGGGGAGCTGTTTTTT.

The rearrangement joins TRBV7-3 to TRBJ2-3; TRBD2 is a possible D gene (5 bases). The ends were cut back, 5 bases at V and 1 base at J, with 16 bases in the middle. The CDR3 is 16 residues long. CDR1 is SGHTA, CDR2 FQGTGA, per germline. In nucleotides, the CDR3 is TGTGCCAGCAGCCCCCGGCCTAGCATAGGCACAGATACGCAGTATTTT. Protein product: CASSPRPSIGTDTQYF.

The chain links TRBV7-2 to TRBJ2-5, with D possibly TRBD1 on 6 matching bases. CDR1 is SGHTA and CDR2 is FQGNSA in the germline V gene. V was pared by 4 bases and J by 5 bases, with 23 bases between. The CDR3 has 17 amino acids. The CDR3 bases are TGTGCCAGCAGCTCGTCCGGGACACGCCGTCCCGAGGAGACCCAGTACTTC. Protein product: CASSSSGTRRPEETQYF.

The chain carries TRBV6-5 and TRBJ2-7, with D perhaps TRBD2 (6 bases). This CDR3 region has 13 residues. Germline CDR1 and CDR2: MNHEY and SVGAGI. V dropped 6 bases and J dropped 3 bases, with 12 bases sitting between them. The CDR3 DNA is TGTGCCAGCAGCCCAACCGGGGGCTACGAGCAGTACTTC. Encoded protein: CASSPTGGYEQYF.

The V and J genes are TRBV24-1 and TRBJ2-3; 7 nucleotides agree with TRBD1. This CDR3 spans 17 amino acids. CDR1 and CDR2 (germline): KGHDR, SFDVKD. Unmatched junction bases numbered 9, after V lost 3 bases and J lost 1 base. The CDR3 region has the DNA TGTGCCACCAGTGATAACATCAGGGGGAAGGGCACAGATACGCAGTATTTT. Its protein product is CATSDNIRGKGTDTQYF.

The rearrangement joins TRBV27 to TRBJ2-1, with 12 nucleotides matching TRBD1. The CDR3 is 18 residues long. J lost 6 bases, V lost 4 bases, and 13 bases had no gene match. Germline values: CDR1 MNHEY, CDR2 SMNVEV (reference sequence). The CDR3 DNA reads as TGTGCCAGCAGTTCGGGACAGGGGGCGGTGACGGGACGCAATGAGCAGTTCTTC. This sequence encodes CASSSGQGAVTGRNEQFF.

This sequence joins TRBV7-2 and TRBJ2-3; 7 bases fit TRBD2. Germline loops: CDR1 SGHTA, CDR2 FQGNSA. The V gene end was trimmed by 2 bases and the J gene end by 6 bases; junction bases not matched to a gene: 8. The CDR3 extends over 15 amino acids. CDR3 sequence reads: CASSLSGMGGDTQYF. The CDR3 DNA is TGTGCCAGCAGCTTAAGTGGGATGGGGGGGGATACGCAGTATTTT.

The chain is built from TRBV6-5 and TRBJ1-4; 8 bases agree with TRBD1. J gave up 8 bases and V 6 bases, and 8 bases lay outside the gene matches. Looked up from germline, CDR1 is MNHEY and CDR2 is SVGAGI. The CDR3 spans 14 residues. The CDR3 DNA sequence: TGTGCCAGCAGACGGACAGGGCAAAGCGAAAAACTGTTTTTT. Translating it yields CASRRTGQSEKLFF.

The CDR3 protein is CASSSGRRTNEKLFF. The CDR3 nucleotides read TGTGCCAGCAGCTCTGGGAGGCGGACTAATGAAAAACTGTTTTTT. The chain joins TRBV7-9 to TRBJ1-4; D is ambiguous. Trimming shortened V by 4 bases and J by 2 bases, and 11 bases separated the two germline ends. Germline V gene data show CDR1 as SEHNR and CDR2 as FQNEAQ (reference sequence). The CDR3 spans 15 residues.

J is TRBJ1-6 and V is TRBV7-2; TRBD1 matches 8 bases. The CDR3 is 15 residues long. The germline CDR1 and CDR2 sequences are SGHTA and FQGNSA. Germline trimming cut 2 bases from V and 7 bases from J; bases unmatched to any gene: 4. The CDR3 loop is CASSLSGTGNSPLHF. In nucleotides, the CDR3 is TGTGCCAGCAGCTTAAGCGGGACAGGAAATTCACCCCTCCACTTT.

V usage is TRBV18 and J usage is TRBJ2-7; TRBD2 is a possible D gene (6 bases). V was shortened by 2 bases and J by 6 bases, with 8 bases between the two germline ends. Germline CDR1 KGHSH, CDR2 LQKENI. This CDR3 has 12 amino acids. Here the CDR3 reads CASSPGGSEQYF. CDR3 coding DNA: TGTGCCAGCTCACCAGGGGGGAGCGAGCAGTACTTC.